This TCR beta chain came from a study of T cells in Graves' hyperthyroidism and ophthalmopathy. Study results and limitations: Also found in blood were most expanded thyroid clonotypes above 0.001.

From RNA transcripts, TCR beta CDR3 regions were amplified. The study used the HTBI primer set for a first-round RT-PCR of the TCR CDR3. From the multiplex PCR reads, TCRdb called clonotypes with MiXCR, one entry per CDR3 protein. The repertoire holds 550,000 to 650,000 distinct CDR3 sequences, with 12% to 15% as singletons. Researchers defined stable Graves' hyperthyroidism as no ophthalmopathy progression within 18 months. The CDR3 length is 13 residues. CDR1 is MDHEN, CDR2 SYDVKM, per germline. V was clipped by 5 bases and J by 2 bases, with 10 bases between them. This clonotype came up many times. The antigen remains unidentified.

The origin of this receptor is a woman aged 35 to 49 with Graves' hyperthyroidism. The chain carries TRBV28 and TRBJ2-7; tentative D call: TRBD1 (6 bases). Sequencing was done on a sample of blood. The CDR3 here is CASSLRDTYEQYF. DNA of the CDR3: TGTGCCAGCAGTCTCAGGGACACCTACGAGCAGTACTTC.